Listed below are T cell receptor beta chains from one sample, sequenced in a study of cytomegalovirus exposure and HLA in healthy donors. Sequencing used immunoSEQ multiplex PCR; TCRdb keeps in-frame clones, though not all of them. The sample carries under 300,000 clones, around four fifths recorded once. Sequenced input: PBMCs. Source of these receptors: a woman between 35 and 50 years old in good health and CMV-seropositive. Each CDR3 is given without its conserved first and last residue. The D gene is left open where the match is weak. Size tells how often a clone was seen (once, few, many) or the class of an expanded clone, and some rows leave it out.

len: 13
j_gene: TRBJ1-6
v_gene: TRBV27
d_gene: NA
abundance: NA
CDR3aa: ASSLGGRGSSPLH

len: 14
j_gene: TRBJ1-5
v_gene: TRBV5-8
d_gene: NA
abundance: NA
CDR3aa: ASSLTTGGLSQPQH

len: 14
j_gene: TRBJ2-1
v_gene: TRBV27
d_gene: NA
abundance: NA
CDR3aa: ASSPLSGSSYNEQF

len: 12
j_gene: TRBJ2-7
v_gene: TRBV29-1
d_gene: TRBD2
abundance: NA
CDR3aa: SVASGRGLHEQY

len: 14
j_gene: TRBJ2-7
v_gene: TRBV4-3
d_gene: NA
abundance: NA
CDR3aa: ASSQAWASGAYEQY

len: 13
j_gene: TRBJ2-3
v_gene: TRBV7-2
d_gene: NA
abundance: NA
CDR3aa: ASSLDQGGRDTQY

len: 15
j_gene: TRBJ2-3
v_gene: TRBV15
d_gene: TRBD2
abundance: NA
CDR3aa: ATSSLTSWSSTDTQY

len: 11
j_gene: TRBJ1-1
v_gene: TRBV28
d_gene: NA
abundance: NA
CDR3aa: ASSYRWDTEAF

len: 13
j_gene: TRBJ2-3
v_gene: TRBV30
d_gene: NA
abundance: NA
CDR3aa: AWSVTGGYTDTQY

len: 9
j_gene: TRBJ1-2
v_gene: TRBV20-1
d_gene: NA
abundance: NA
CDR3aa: SAPREDGYT

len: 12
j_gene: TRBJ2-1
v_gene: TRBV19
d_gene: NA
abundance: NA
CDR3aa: ASSMAQAVNEQF

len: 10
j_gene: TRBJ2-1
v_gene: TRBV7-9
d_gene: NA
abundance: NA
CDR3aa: ASSPGLEEQF

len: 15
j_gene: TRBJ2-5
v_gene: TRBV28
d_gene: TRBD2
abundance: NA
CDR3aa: ASSPGLAGRGGETQY

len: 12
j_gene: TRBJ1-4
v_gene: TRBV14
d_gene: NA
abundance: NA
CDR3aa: ASSQQQVNEKLF

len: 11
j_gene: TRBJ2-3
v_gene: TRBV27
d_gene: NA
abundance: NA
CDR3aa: ASRPFGWDTQY

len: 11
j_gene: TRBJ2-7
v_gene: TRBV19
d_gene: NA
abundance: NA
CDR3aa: ASSTPQGREQY

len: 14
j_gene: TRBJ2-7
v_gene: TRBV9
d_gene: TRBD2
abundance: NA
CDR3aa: ASSVGLAGGLYEQY

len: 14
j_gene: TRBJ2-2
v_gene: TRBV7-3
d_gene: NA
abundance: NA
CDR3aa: ASSYREGGSAGELF

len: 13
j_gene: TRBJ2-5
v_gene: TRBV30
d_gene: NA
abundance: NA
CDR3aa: AWSPSGMGQETQY

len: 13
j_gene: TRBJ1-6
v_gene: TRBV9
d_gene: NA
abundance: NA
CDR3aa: ASSVDPGEGSPLH

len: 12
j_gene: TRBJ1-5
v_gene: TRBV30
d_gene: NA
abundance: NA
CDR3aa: AWSVGGVRQPQH

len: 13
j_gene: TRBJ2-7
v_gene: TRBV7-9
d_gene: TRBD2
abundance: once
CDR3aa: ASSPPGLAGNEQY

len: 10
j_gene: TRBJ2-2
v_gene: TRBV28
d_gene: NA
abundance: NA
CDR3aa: ASGGNTGELF

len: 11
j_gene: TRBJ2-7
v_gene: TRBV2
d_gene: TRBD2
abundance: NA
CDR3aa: ASRGPGGGEQY

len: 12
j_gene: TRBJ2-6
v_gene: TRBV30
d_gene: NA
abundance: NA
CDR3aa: AWSGRGGANVLT

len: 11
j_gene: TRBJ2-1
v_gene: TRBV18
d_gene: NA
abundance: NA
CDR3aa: ASSPQGLDEQF

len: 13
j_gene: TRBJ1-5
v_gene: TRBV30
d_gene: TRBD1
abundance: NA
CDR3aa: AWSQTGMSNQPQH

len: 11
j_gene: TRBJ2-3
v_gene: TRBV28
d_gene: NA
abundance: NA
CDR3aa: ASAWASTDTQY

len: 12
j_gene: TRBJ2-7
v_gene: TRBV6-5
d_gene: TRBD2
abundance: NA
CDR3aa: ASRTPGGSYEQY

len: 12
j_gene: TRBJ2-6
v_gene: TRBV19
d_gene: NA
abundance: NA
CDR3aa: ASSIQSGANVLT

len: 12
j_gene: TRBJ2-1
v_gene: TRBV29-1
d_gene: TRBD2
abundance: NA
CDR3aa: SVVAGGSYNEQF

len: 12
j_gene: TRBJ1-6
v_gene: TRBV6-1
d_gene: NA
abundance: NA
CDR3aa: ASRAREDNSPLH

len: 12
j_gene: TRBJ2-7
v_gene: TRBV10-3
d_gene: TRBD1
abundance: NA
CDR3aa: AIREGTGGHEQY